The 14 T cell receptor beta chains given below trace back to one sample, sequenced in a study of cytomegalovirus exposure and HLA in healthy donors. Researchers ran the PCR with 60 Vbeta and 13 Jbeta primers. TCRdb's copy holds only in-frame clones and misses some; the assay was immunoSEQ multiplex PCR. The table has 120,000 or so clones, over 65% seen once. Source material: PBMCs. These receptors were obtained from a man between 25 and 39 years old in good health and CMV-seropositive.

The chain uses TRBV10-2 and TRBJ2-7; D is perhaps TRBD1 (6 bases). The CDR3 loop spans 12 amino acids. Germline V gives CDR1 WSHSY, CDR2 SAAADI. V was shortened by 4 bases and J by 2 bases, with 6 bases between the two germline ends. The CDR3, as DNA: TGCGCCAGCAGTGGGACAGCCTACGAGCAGTACTTC. Translated, it gives CASSGTAYEQYF.

CDR3 sequence reads: CASRARTSGRRYDHTGELFF. For the CDR3, the DNA is TGTGCCAGCAGGGCTAGGACTAGCGGGAGGCGATACGATCACACCGGGGAGCTGTTTTTT. The rearrangement joins TRBV14 to TRBJ2-2; TRBD2 agrees at 14 bases. Per the germline V gene, CDR1 is SGHDN and CDR2 is FVKESK. Trimming at V came to 6 bases and at J to 3 bases, leaving 15 bases not matched to a gene. The CDR3 is 20 residues long.

The genes are TRBV7-2 and TRBJ1-3; 11 positions agree with TRBD1. CDR1 and CDR2 (germline): SGHTA, FQGNSA. Trimming at V came to 1 base and at J to 5 bases, leaving 4 bases not matched to a gene. The CDR3 runs 16 residues. CDR3 sequence: CASSLGGQGARNTIYF. The CDR3 DNA is TGTGCCAGCAGCTTAGGAGGACAGGGGGCAAGAAACACCATATATTTT.

Note on this clone: One junction end does not reproduce the germline sequence, and a read error may be involved. The V gene is TRBV5-1, the J gene TRBJ1-1, with TRBD1 identical over 7 bases. The CDR3 is 16 residues long. The germline CDR1 and CDR2 sequences are SGHRS and YFSETQ. CDR3: CASSLGLTGVNTEAFF. The DNA for the CDR3 is TGCGCCAGCAGTTTGGGCCTAACAGGGGTGAACACTGAAGCTTTCTTT.

Of note for this clone: At one boundary the junction diverges from the germline segment, which might be a read error. This chain uses TRBV25-1 with TRBJ2-3; TRBD2 matches 7 bases. The CDR3 is made up of 13 amino acids. The germline V gene encodes CDR1 MGHDK and CDR2 SYGVNS. CDR3 bases: TGTGCCAGCACAGAAGCGGGAACCCCCCGTCCACATTTT. As protein: CASTEAGTPRPHF. The complete variable domain, with remaining parts taken from reference TRBV25-1 and TRBJ2-3, reads EADIYQTPRYLVIGTGKKITLECSQTMGHDKMYWYQQDPGMELHLIHYSYGVNSTEKGDLSSESTVSRIRTEHFPLTLESARPSHTSQYLCASTEAGTPRPHFGPGTRLTVL.

The V gene is TRBV6-5, the J gene TRBJ2-3, with 8 positions matching TRBD1. The CDR3 runs 15 residues. The ends lost 2 bases at V and 2 bases at J; junction bases unmatched: 3. CDR1 and CDR2 from the germline V gene are MNHEY and SVGAGI. The CDR3 loop is CASSYQGANTDTQYF. DNA of the CDR3: TGTGCCAGCAGTTACCAGGGGGCGAACACAGATACGCAGTATTTT.

This chain links TRBV29-1 with TRBJ2-7; 10 bases agree with TRBD1. The V segment lost 4 bases and the J segment 2 bases; nucleotides outside the gene matches: 2. Per the germline V gene, CDR1 is SQVTM and CDR2 is ANQGSEA. The CDR3 spans 13 residues. Here the CDR3 reads CSVAGTGAYEQYF. CDR3 DNA sequence: TGCAGCGTTGCCGGGACAGGGGCCTACGAGCAGTACTTC.

The gene calls are TRBV18 and TRBJ2-6; tentatively, D is TRBD2 (6 bases). Germline V CDR1 and CDR2: KGHSH, LQKENI. V lost 1 base and J lost 2, with 6 bases in between. This CDR3 contains 15 residues. The CDR3: CASSPRTTGANVLTF. As DNA, the CDR3 is TGTGCCAGCTCACCACGGACTACTGGGGCCAACGTCCTGACTTTC.

The CDR3 nucleotides read TGTGCTAGTGGCCAATCCCCGGGACAGGGGGGCAATGAGCAGTTCTTC. The encoded protein is CASGQSPGQGGNEQFF. The rearrangement uses TRBV12-5 and TRBJ2-1; TRBD1 matches 11 bases. Germline CDR1 and CDR2: LGHNT and FRNRAP. Trimming at V came to 6 bases and at J to 6 bases, leaving 10 bases not matched to a gene. This CDR3 has 16 amino acids.

The chain employs TRBV4-3 and TRBJ1-1, with 8 positions matching TRBD1. After removal of 2 bases from V and 1 base from J, the junction contained 9 bases not matched to a gene. CDR1 is LGHNA and CDR2 is YSLEER in the germline V gene. The CDR3 loop spans 17 amino acids. The CDR3 DNA sequence: TGCGCCAGCAGCCAAAATACCAGGGGGCGACGGAACACTGAAGCTTTCTTT. This translates into CASSQNTRGRRNTEAFF.

For the CDR3, the DNA is TGTGCCAGTAGTATTTTCTCGGCAACTAATGAAAAACTGTTTTTT. Residues: CASSIFSATNEKLFF. The chain couples TRBV19 to TRBJ1-4; no clear D gene. This CDR3 has 15 amino acids. V lost 3 bases to trimming and J lost 0 bases, with 8 bases between them. Germline CDR1 and CDR2: LNHDA and SQIVND (reference sequence).

This clone has just a few counts. J is TRBJ1-5 and V is TRBV2, with D possibly TRBD1 on 5 matching bases. The CDR3 extends over 14 amino acids. Trimming pared 8 bases from V and 3 bases from J, leaving 14 bases between. Germline loops: CDR1 SNHLY, CDR2 FYNNEI. CDR3 nucleotides: TGTGCCAGCTCGGAGGGGACTCCCAATCAGCCCCAGCATTTT. This codes for CASSEGTPNQPQHF.

V and J are TRBV29-1 and TRBJ1-1; the D gene is possibly TRBD1 (5 bases). The CDR3 has 12 amino acids. CDR1 SQVTM and CDR2 ANQGSEA come from the germline V gene. V lost 7 bases and J 1 base, leaving 10 bases between the germline ends. DNA for the CDR3: TGCAGCGCTGGCGGGGGGAACACTGAAGCTTTCTTT. It translates to CSAGGGNTEAFF.

The CDR3 loop is CASSHNRDMEAFF. CDR3 in DNA: TGTGCCAGCAGCCATAACCGGGACATGGAAGCTTTCTTT. The chain recombines TRBV27 with TRBJ1-1; possibly TRBD1 for D (6 bases). Germline loops: CDR1 MNHEY, CDR2 SMNVEV (reference sequence). CDR3 length: 13 amino acids. V lost 6 bases and J lost 8, with 16 bases in between.